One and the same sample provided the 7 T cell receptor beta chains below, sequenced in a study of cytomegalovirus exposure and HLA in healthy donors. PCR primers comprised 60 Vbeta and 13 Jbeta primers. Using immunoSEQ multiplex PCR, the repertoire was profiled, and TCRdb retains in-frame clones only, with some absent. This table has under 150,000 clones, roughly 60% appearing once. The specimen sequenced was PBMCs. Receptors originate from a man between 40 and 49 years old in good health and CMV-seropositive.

CDR3 sequence reads: CASNRGNNYGYTF. The CDR3 bases are TGCGCCAGCAACAGGGGGAATAACTATGGCTACACCTTC. The chain recombines TRBV10-2 with TRBJ1-2, with TRBD1 matching 8 bases. The CDR3 runs to 13 residues. The junction had 2 bases not matched to a gene; V was cut back by 7 bases and J by 1 base. Germline CDR1 is WSHSY and CDR2 is SAAADI.

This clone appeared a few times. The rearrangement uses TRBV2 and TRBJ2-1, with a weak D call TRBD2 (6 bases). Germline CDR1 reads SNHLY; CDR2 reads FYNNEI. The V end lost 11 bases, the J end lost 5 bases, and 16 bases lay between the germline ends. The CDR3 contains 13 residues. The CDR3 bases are TGTGCCTCCCAGAGGGCTAGCGACAATGAGCAGTTCTTC. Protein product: CASQRASDNEQFF. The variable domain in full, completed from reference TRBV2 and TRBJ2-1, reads EPEVTQTPSHQVTQMGQEVILRCVPISNHLYFYWYRQILGQKVEFLVSFYNNEISEKSEIFDDQFSVERPDGSNFTLKIRSTKLEDSAMYFCASQRASDNEQFFGPGTRLTVL.

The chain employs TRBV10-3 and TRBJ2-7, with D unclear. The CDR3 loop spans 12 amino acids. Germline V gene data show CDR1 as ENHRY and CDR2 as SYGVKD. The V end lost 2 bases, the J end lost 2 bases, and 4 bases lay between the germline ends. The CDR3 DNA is TGTGCCATCAGTGAGACAGCCTACGAGCAGTACTTC. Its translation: CAISETAYEQYF.

As DNA, the CDR3 is TGTGCCAGCAGCTTAAGCCTAGCGGGGGGCTTTGAGCAGTTCTTC. Translated: CASSLSLAGGFEQFF. V and J are TRBV11-2 and TRBJ2-1; 11 nucleotides agree with TRBD2. The V segment lost 2 bases and the J segment 9 bases; nucleotides outside the gene matches: 6. CDR3 length: 15 amino acids. From germline, CDR1 is SGHAT and CDR2 FQNNGV.

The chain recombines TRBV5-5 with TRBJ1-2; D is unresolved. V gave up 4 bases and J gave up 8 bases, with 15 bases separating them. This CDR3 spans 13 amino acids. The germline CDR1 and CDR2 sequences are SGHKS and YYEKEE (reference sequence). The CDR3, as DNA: TGTGCCAGCAGCCTGTGGACCTCGGGAGGCTACACCTTC. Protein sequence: CASSLWTSGGYTF.

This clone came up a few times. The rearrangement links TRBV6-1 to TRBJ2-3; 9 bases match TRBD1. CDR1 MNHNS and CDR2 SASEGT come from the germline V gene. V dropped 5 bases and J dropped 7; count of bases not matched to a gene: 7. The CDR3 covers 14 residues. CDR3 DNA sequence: TGTGCCAGCAGTTTGACAGGGGGGGTTCATACGCAGTATTTT. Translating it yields CASSLTGGVHTQYF.

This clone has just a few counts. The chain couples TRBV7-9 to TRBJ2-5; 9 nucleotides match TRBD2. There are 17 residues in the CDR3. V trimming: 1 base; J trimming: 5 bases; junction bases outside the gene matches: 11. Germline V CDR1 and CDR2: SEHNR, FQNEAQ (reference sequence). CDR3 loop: CASSLGSGRLFMETQYF. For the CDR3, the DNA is TGTGCCAGCAGCTTAGGTAGCGGGAGACTGTTTATGGAGACCCAGTACTTC.